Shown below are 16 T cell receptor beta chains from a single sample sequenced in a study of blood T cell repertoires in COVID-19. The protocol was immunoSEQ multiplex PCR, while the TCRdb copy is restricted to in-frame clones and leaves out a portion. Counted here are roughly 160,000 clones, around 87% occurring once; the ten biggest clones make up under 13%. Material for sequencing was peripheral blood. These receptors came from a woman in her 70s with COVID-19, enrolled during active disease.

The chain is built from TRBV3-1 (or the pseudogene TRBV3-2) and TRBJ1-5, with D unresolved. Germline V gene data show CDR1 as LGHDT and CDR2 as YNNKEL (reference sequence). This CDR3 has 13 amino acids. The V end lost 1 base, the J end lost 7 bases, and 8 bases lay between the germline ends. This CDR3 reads CASSQGGYQPQHF. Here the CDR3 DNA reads TGTGCCAGCAGCCAAGGAGGGTACCAGCCCCAGCATTTT.

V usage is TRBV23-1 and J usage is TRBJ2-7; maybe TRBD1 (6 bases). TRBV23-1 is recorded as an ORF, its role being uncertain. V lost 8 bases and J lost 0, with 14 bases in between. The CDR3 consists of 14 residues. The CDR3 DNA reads TGCGCCAGCGGAAAAGGGGGAATCTCCTACGAGCAGTACTTC. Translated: CASGKGGISYEQYF.

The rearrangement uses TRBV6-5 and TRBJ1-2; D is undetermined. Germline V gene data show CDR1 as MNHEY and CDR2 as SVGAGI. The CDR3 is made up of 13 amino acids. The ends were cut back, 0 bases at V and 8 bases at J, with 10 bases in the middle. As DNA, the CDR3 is TGTGCCAGCAGTTACTCTGGGGAGGGAGGCTACACCTTC. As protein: CASSYSGEGGYTF.

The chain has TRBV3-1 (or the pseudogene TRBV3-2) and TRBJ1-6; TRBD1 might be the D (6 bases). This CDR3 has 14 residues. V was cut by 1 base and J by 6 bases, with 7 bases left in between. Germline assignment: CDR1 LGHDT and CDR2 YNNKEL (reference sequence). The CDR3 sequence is CASSQGTANSPLHF. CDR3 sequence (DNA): TGTGCCAGCAGCCAAGGGACAGCTAATTCACCCCTCCACTTT.

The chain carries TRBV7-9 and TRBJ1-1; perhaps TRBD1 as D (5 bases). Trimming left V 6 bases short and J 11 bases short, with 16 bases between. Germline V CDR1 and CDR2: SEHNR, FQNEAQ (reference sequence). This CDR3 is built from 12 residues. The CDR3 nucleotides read TGTGCCAGCAGTACGTTCTCCGCAGGGGCTTTCTTT. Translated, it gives CASSTFSAGAFF.

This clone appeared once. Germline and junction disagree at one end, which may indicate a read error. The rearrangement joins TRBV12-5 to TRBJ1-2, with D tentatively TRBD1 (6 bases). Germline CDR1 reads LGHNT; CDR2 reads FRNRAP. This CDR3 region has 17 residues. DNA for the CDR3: TGTGCTAGCGGTTTGGTATTACAGGGTCGGGTTACTTATGGCTACACCTTC. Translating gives CASGLVLQGRVTYGYTF.

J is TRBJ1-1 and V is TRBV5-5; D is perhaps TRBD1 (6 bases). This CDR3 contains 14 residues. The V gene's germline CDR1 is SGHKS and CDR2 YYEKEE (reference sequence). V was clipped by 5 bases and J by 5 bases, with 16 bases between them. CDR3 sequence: CASSDLQGSTEAFF. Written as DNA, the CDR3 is TGTGCCAGCAGTGATCTGCAGGGGAGTACTGAAGCTTTCTTT.

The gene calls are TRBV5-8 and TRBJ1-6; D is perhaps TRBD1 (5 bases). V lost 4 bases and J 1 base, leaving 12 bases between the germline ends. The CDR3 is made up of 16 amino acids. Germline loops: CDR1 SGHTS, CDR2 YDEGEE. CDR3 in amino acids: CASSAGRGSYNSPLHF. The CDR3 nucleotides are TGTGCCAGCAGCGCCGGGAGGGGTTCCTATAATTCACCCCTCCACTTT.

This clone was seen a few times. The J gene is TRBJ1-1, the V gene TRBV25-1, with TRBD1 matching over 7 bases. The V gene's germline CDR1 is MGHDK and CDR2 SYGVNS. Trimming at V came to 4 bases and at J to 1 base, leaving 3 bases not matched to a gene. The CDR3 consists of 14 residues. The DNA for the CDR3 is TGTGCCAGCAGTGCGGACAGGCAGAACACTGAAGCTTTCTTT. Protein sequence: CASSADRQNTEAFF.

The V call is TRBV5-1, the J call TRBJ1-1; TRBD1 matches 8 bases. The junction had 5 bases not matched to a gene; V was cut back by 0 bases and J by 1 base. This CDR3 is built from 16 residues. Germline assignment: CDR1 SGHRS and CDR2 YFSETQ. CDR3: CASSLAVTGANTEAFF. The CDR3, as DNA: TGCGCCAGCAGCTTGGCCGTGACAGGGGCGAACACTGAAGCTTTCTTT.

The DNA for the CDR3 is TGTGCCAGCAGTTTACAGCGACAGGGACACACCTTC. Translated, it gives CASSLQRQGHTF. V is TRBV12-3 or TRBV12-4 and J is TRBJ1-2, with 7 positions matching TRBD1. Trimming took 2 bases from V and 12 from J; bases not matched to a gene: 6. The length of the CDR3 is 12 residues.

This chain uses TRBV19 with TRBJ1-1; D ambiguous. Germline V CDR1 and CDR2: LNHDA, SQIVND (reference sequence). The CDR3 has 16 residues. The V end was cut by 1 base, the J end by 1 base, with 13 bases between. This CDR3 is CASSIAALPSNTEAFF. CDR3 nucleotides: TGTGCCAGTAGTATAGCCGCACTCCCATCGAACACTGAAGCTTTCTTT.

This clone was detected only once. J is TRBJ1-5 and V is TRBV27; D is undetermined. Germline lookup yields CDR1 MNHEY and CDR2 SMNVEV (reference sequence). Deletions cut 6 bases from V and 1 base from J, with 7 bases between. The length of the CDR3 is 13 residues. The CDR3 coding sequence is TGTGCCAGCAGACCTATAAGCAATCAGCCCCAGCATTTT. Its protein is CASRPISNQPQHF.

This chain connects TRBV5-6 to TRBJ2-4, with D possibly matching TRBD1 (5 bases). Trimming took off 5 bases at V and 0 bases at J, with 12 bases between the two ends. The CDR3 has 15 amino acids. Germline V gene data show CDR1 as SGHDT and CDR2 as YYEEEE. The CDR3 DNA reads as TGTGCCAGCAGTTACAGGTCCCTAGCCAAAAACATTCAGTACTTC. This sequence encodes CASSYRSLAKNIQYF.

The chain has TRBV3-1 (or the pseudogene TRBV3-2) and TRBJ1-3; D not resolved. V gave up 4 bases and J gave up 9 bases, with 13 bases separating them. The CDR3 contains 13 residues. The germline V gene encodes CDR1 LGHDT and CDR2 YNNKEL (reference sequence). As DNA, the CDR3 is TGTGCCAGCAGCCCAAATAGTTTGTTCACCATATATTTT. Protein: CASSPNSLFTIYF.

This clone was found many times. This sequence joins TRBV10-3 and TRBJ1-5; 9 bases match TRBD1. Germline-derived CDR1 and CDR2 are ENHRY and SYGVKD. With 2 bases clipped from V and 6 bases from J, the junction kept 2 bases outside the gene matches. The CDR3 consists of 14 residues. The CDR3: CAISEGDRAQPQHF. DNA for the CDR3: TGTGCCATCAGTGAGGGGGACAGGGCTCAGCCCCAGCATTTT.